Below are 28 T cell receptor beta chains sequenced from a single sample in a study of early T cells in non-severe SARS-CoV-2 infection. TCRdb independently ran MiXCR on the 5' RACE reads; one entry per CDR3 protein. The data hold fewer than 40,000 distinct CDR3 sequences, with 5.2% observed a single time. The sequencing input was whole blood. These receptors originate from an adult who was a healthcare worker with PCR-confirmed SARS-CoV-2 infection or an uninfected control (not recorded which).

This clonotype was observed at least ten times. This chain uses TRBV4-3 with TRBJ2-1; 7 bases map to TRBD2. The CDR3 runs 16 residues. Trimming removed 0 bases from V and 2 bases from J; junction bases left unmatched: 4. Germline V lookup: CDR1 LGHNA, CDR2 YSLEER. Here the CDR3 reads CASSQDAGEAYNEQFF. CDR3 bases: TGCGCCAGCAGCCAAGACGCGGGAGAGGCCTACAATGAGCAGTTCTTC.

This clonotype was seen repeatedly, ten times or more. The chain uses TRBV28 and TRBJ1-2; unclear D gene. V gave up 6 bases and J gave up 8 bases, with 10 bases separating them. This CDR3 comprises 11 residues. Germline V gene lookup returns CDR1 MDHEN and CDR2 SYDVKM. CDR3: CASSRYQGYTF. CDR3 nucleotides: TGTGCCAGCAGCAGATATCAGGGCTACACCTTC.

Ten or more counts support this clonotype. The rearrangement links TRBV29-1 to TRBJ1-1; D perhaps matches TRBD1 (5 bases). Germline CDR1 reads SQVTM; CDR2 reads ANQGSEA. The V end lost 0 bases, the J end lost 10 bases, and 18 bases lay between the germline ends. The CDR3 covers 14 residues. CDR3 nucleotides: TGCAGCGTTGAAGATCTTCTGGTGGGGGTGCGAGCTTTCTTT. Translation gives CSVEDLLVGVRAFF. The variable domain in full, completed from reference TRBV29-1 and TRBJ1-1, reads SAVISQKPSRDICQRGTSLTIQCQVDSQVTMMFWYRQQPGQSLTLIATANQGSEATYESGFVIDKFPISRPNLTFSTLTVSNMSPEDSSIYLCSVEDLLVGVRAFFGQGTRLTVV.

This clonotype has ten or more counts. This chain connects TRBV2 to TRBJ2-7; weak D call: TRBD2 (5 bases). Between the trimmed V and J ends, which lost 6 bases and 2 bases, there was a span of 17 bases. Per the germline V gene, CDR1 is SNHLY and CDR2 is FYNNEI. CDR3 length: 15 residues. The CDR3 coding sequence is TGTGCCAGCAGCGTATCGAGTGTCGGGGCCTACGAGCAGTACTTC. Protein: CASSVSSVGAYEQYF.

This clonotype came up many times. The chain is built from TRBV25-1 and TRBJ2-5; D remains unclear. Germline-derived CDR1 and CDR2 are MGHDK and SYGVNS. The CDR3 is 11 amino acids. V was clipped by 8 bases and J by 4 bases, with 8 bases between them. The CDR3 sequence: CASQIVETQYF. As DNA, the CDR3 is TGTGCCAGCCAAATCGTAGAGACCCAGTACTTC.

This clonotype was counted ten times or more. The chain has TRBV7-2 and TRBJ2-3, with TRBD1 as a possible D gene (6 bases). The V end was cut by 6 bases, the J end by 2 bases, with 15 bases between. Germline loops: CDR1 SGHTA, CDR2 FQGNSA. The CDR3 contains 15 residues. The CDR3 coding sequence is TGTGCCAGCAGAGGGACACCCGCCGTCACAGATACGCAGTATTTT. It encodes CASRGTPAVTDTQYF.

The chain carries TRBV11-3 and TRBJ2-4; D unclear. Looked up from germline, CDR1 is SGHNT and CDR2 is YENEEA. Trimming left V 5 bases short and J 2 bases short, with 13 bases between. The CDR3 spans 15 residues. The CDR3 DNA reads as TGTGCCAGCAGCGCCCTCACGTCGACCAAAAACATTCAGTACTTC. Translation: CASSALTSTKNIQYF.

The table lists this clonotype with many counts. V and J are TRBV12-3 or TRBV12-4 and TRBJ2-1, with 7 bases aligning to TRBD2. The CDR3 is 16 residues long. Trimming cost V 3 bases and J 5 bases; bases outside gene matches: 10. The CDR3 is CASSLEFASGDNEQFF. In DNA, the CDR3 is TGTGCCAGCAGTTTGGAATTTGCTAGCGGCGACAATGAGCAGTTCTTC.

The chain couples TRBV4-3 to TRBJ2-5; TRBD2 matches at 13 bases. V trimming: 2 bases; J trimming: 5 bases; junction bases outside the gene matches: 14. Germline V gene lookup returns CDR1 LGHNA and CDR2 YSLEER. The CDR3 loop spans 19 amino acids. CDR3 coding DNA: TGCGCCAGCAGCCAACAACTAGCCGGACTAGCGGGAGCACGGGAGACCCAGTACTTC. As protein: CASSQQLAGLAGARETQYF.

This clonotype was detected ten times or more. The rearrangement uses TRBV11-2 and TRBJ2-1; D may correspond to TRBD1 or TRBD2 (5 bases each). This CDR3 spans 15 amino acids. Germline V CDR1 and CDR2: SGHAT, FQNNGV. V was clipped by 4 bases and J by 0 bases, with 10 bases between them. The CDR3 protein is CASSSGTASYNEQFF. Here the CDR3 DNA reads TGTGCCAGCAGCTCGGGGACGGCCTCCTACAATGAGCAGTTCTTC.

The V call is TRBV28, the J call TRBJ2-7; tentatively, D is TRBD1 (6 bases). Germline CDR1 and CDR2: MDHEN and SYDVKM. The CDR3 covers 15 residues. V gave up 4 bases and J gave up 0 bases, with 13 bases separating them. The chain's CDR3 is CASSSAGTHSYEQYF. In DNA form, the CDR3 reads TGTGCCAGCAGTTCAGCCGGGACACACTCCTACGAGCAGTACTTC.

The V call is TRBV6-1, the J call TRBJ2-1, with 11 bases identical to TRBD2. The CDR3 consists of 16 residues. Germline CDR1 and CDR2: MNHNS and SASEGT. The ends lost 6 bases at V and 6 bases at J; junction bases unmatched: 10. CDR3 nucleotide sequence: TGTGCCAGCAGACTAGCGGGAGCAGCTGGGGGCAATGAGCAGTTCTTC. Protein product: CASRLAGAAGGNEQFF.

Many counts were recorded for this clonotype. J is TRBJ2-3 and V is TRBV7-2; TRBD2 might be the D (5 bases). CDR1 and CDR2 from the germline V gene are SGHTA and FQGNSA. CDR3 length: 16 residues. V lost 4 bases and J 0 bases, leaving 14 bases between the germline ends. CDR3 in DNA: TGTGCCAGCAGCTGGGATAGCGCCTCTAGCACAGATACGCAGTATTTT. Its protein product is CASSWDSASSTDTQYF. Based on the CDR3 plus reference TRBV7-2 and TRBJ2-3, the full variable domain is GAGVSQSPSNKVTEKGKDVELRCDPISGHTALYWYRQSLGQGLEFLIYFQGNSAPDKSGLPSDRFSAERTGGSVSTLTIQRTQQEDSAVYLCASSWDSASSTDTQYFGPGTRLTVL.

This clonotype is medium-sized. The gene calls are TRBV7-6 and TRBJ2-2; TRBD1 matches 9 bases. The germline V gene encodes CDR1 SGHVS and CDR2 FNYEAQ. This CDR3 has 16 residues. The trim removed 2 bases at V and 4 bases at J, leaving 5 bases unmatched. The CDR3 sequence: CASSLNRDRVTGELFF. The CDR3 nucleotides read TGTGCCAGCAGCTTAAACCGGGACAGGGTCACCGGGGAGCTGTTTTTT.

This rearrangement joins TRBV9 to TRBJ2-7, with TRBD1 matching over 7 bases. The germline gives CDR1 SGDLS, CDR2 YYNGEE. J gave up 2 bases and V 3 bases, and 5 bases lay outside the gene matches. CDR3 size: 14 residues. The CDR3 DNA is TGTGCCAGCAGCGACCGGGACAGACCCTACGAGCAGTACTTC. It yields the protein CASSDRDRPYEQYF.

The V and J genes are TRBV12-3 or TRBV12-4 and TRBJ1-2; 8 bases fit TRBD1. This CDR3 has 13 amino acids. After removal of 6 bases from V and 8 bases from J, the junction contained 8 bases not matched to a gene. Here the CDR3 reads CASSLQGAEGYTF. As DNA, the CDR3 is TGTGCCAGCAGCCTGCAGGGGGCGGAAGGCTACACCTTC.

This clonotype was observed at least ten times. This rearrangement joins TRBV20-1 to TRBJ2-1; TRBD2 agrees at 15 bases. The CDR3 is made up of 19 amino acids. Germline values: CDR1 DFQATT, CDR2 SNEGSKA (reference sequence). Trimming at V came to 3 bases and at J to 4 bases, leaving 13 bases not matched to a gene. The CDR3 reads CSARNPGLAGGSTYNEQFF. Here the CDR3 DNA reads TGCAGTGCTAGGAACCCGGGACTAGCGGGAGGTTCAACGTACAATGAGCAGTTCTTC.

The V gene is TRBV7-9, the J gene TRBJ1-2; 7 positions match TRBD1. Germline V gives CDR1 SEHNR, CDR2 FQNEAQ (reference sequence). Trimming cost V 2 bases and J 4 bases; bases outside gene matches: 7. The CDR3 runs 15 residues. CDR3 residues: CASSLMGQTFYGYTF. In nucleotides, the CDR3 is TGTGCCAGCAGCTTAATGGGACAGACTTTCTATGGCTACACCTTC.

At least ten counts were recorded for this clonotype. The DNA for the CDR3 is TGTGCCAGCAGTTCCCCGGGACAGGTCAATGAGCAGTTCTTC. Its translation: CASSSPGQVNEQFF. This sequence joins TRBV28 and TRBJ2-1; 8 bases line up with TRBD1. Germline loops: CDR1 MDHEN, CDR2 SYDVKM. The CDR3 runs 14 residues. V was clipped by 4 bases and J by 6 bases; unmatched bases: 5.

This clonotype showed up just a few times. The genes are TRBV7-2 and TRBJ1-4; D uncertain. V lost 1 base, J lost 3 bases, and 3 bases lay in between. There are 13 residues in the CDR3. The germline V gene has CDR1 SGHTA and CDR2 FQGNSA. The CDR3 DNA reads as TGTGCCAGCAGCTTAGGGGCTAATGAAAAACTGTTTTTT. Encoded protein: CASSLGANEKLFF.

This clonotype was picked up a small number of times. The chain couples TRBV14 to TRBJ2-7, with D tentatively TRBD2 (6 bases). Between the trimmed V and J ends, which lost 1 base and 6 bases, there was a span of 13 bases. Looked up from germline, CDR1 is SGHDN and CDR2 is FVKESK. This CDR3 spans 14 amino acids. The CDR3 sequence: CASSQGRAYVEQYF. The CDR3, as DNA: TGTGCCAGCAGCCAAGGGAGGGCCTACGTCGAGCAGTACTTC.

This clonotype showed up many times. The chain combines TRBV6-5 with TRBJ1-5; no clear D. The germline V and J ends were trimmed by 6 bases and 7 bases, with 16 bases remaining between them. Per the germline V gene, CDR1 is MNHEY and CDR2 is SVGAGI. The CDR3 runs to 14 residues. The CDR3 reads CASRERAGRQPQHF. CDR3 DNA sequence: TGTGCCAGCAGAGAAAGGGCAGGAAGACAGCCCCAGCATTTT.

This clonotype was counted many times. This chain joins TRBV6-1 and TRBJ2-1; 10 bases fit TRBD2. V dropped 1 base and J dropped 7; count of bases not matched to a gene: 4. Germline lookup yields CDR1 MNHNS and CDR2 SASEGT. The CDR3 extends over 15 amino acids. As DNA, the CDR3 is TGTGCCAGCAGTGAAGGGGCTAGCGGGAGTAATGAGCAGTTCTTC. This gives the protein CASSEGASGSNEQFF.

The chain links TRBV7-9 to TRBJ2-2, with 11 bases that match TRBD2. This CDR3 comprises 16 residues. The V and J ends lost 5 bases and 3 bases, in that order; junction bases with no gene match: 5. Germline V gene lookup returns CDR1 SEHNR and CDR2 FQNEAQ (reference sequence). The CDR3, as DNA: TGTGCCAGCAGCCAAGGGACTAGCGGAGACACCGGGGAGCTGTTTTTT. Residues: CASSQGTSGDTGELFF.

By share, this clonotype ranks as medium-sized. This sequence joins TRBV28 and TRBJ2-7; no clear D gene. V lost 5 bases and J lost 3, with 14 bases in between. The germline V gene encodes CDR1 MDHEN and CDR2 SYDVKM. The CDR3 contains 14 residues. CDR3 protein: CASSPPRSVYEQYF. The DNA for the CDR3 is TGTGCCAGCAGTCCCCCACGAAGTGTCTACGAGCAGTACTTC.

Comment on this clonotype: One junction end disagrees with the germline gene, perhaps due to a read error. CDR3 DNA sequence: TGTGCCATCAGTAAGTCTAGGGACAATGAGCAGTTCTTC. Amino acid sequence: CAISKSRDNEQFF. The genes are TRBV10-3 and TRBJ2-1; D not certain. The CDR3 extends over 13 amino acids. CDR1 is ENHRY and CDR2 is SYGVKD in the germline V gene.

This clonotype occurred many times. This rearrangement joins TRBV7-2 to TRBJ2-3; tentative D call: TRBD2 (5 bases). The germline V gene has CDR1 SGHTA and CDR2 FQGNSA. This CDR3 is 15 amino acids long. The V and J ends lost 0 bases and 4 bases respectively, with 11 bases between them. CDR3 sequence (DNA): TGTGCCAGCAGCTTAGCGGCGGGTGGGGCAGATACGCAGTATTTT. This translates into CASSLAAGGADTQYF.

Many counts were recorded for this clonotype. The chain links TRBV28 to TRBJ2-7; maybe TRBD1 (6 bases). The germline V gene encodes CDR1 MDHEN and CDR2 SYDVKM. V was clipped by 3 bases and J by 5 bases, with 11 bases between them. The CDR3 sequence is 13 residues long. The CDR3 is CASSFDRRHEQYF. The CDR3 DNA sequence: TGTGCCAGCAGTTTTGACAGGCGGCACGAGCAGTACTTC.